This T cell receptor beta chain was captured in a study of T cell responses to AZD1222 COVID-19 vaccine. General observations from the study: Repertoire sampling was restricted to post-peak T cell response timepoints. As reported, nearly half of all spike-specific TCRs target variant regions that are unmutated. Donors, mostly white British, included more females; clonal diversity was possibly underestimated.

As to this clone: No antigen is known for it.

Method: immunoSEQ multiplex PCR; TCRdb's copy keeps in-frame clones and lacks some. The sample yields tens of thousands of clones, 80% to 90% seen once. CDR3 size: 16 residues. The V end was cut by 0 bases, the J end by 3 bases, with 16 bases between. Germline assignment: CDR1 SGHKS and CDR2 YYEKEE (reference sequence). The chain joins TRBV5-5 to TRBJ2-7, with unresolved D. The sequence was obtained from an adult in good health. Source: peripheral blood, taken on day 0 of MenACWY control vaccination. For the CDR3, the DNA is TGTGCCAGCAGCTTGGAAAGCAGAGCCGACCTCTACGAGCAGTACTTC. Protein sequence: CASSLESRADLYEQYF.